Below, 27 T cell receptor beta chains from the same sample are listed, as sequenced in a study of shared clonotypes between healthy human individuals. The assay was immunoSEQ multiplex PCR, and TCRdb's table has in-frame clones only and misses some. The sample shows millions of clones, about 92% of them seen only once. The sample was naive CD4+ T cells sorted from blood. Subset denoted: CD45RA+ positively selected. The receptors derive from a man aged 18 to 30 in good health.

This chain connects TRBV7-3 to TRBJ1-6, with D uncertain. The V gene's germline CDR1 is SGHTA and CDR2 FQGTGA. V lost 4 bases, J lost 0 bases, and 10 bases lay in between. CDR3 length equals 16 residues. CDR3 amino acids: CASSSGFSSYNSPLHF. The CDR3 DNA is TGTGCCAGCAGCTCCGGATTCAGCTCCTATAATTCACCCCTCCACTTT.

The rearrangement links TRBV5-1 to TRBJ2-5; tentatively, D is TRBD1 (6 bases). Near its end, the DNA agrees better with TRBJ2-7, so the J call may be wrong. CDR1 and CDR2 (germline): SGHRS, YFSETQ. CDR3 size: 13 residues. The CDR3 loop reads CASSLAQGYEQYF. CDR3 bases: TGCGCCAGCAGCTTGGCACAGGGCTACGAGCAGTACTTC.

A note on this clone: The same CDR3 can be traced to other DNA sequences in this sample. J is TRBJ2-1 and V is TRBV7-2; D gene ambiguous. The germline CDR1 and CDR2 sequences are SGHTA and FQGNSA. The CDR3 length is 12 residues. The V and J ends lost 1 base and 5 bases respectively, with 3 bases between them. CDR3 sequence: CASSLDNNEQFF. The DNA of the CDR3 is TGTGCCAGCAGCTTAGACAACAATGAGCAGTTCTTC.

Worth noting for this clone: Other DNA variants within this sample encode the same CDR3. The chain carries TRBV5-1 and TRBJ2-2; D is possibly TRBD2 (5 bases). This CDR3 spans 13 amino acids. With 4 bases removed from V and 4 bases from J, the gap between germline ends came to 8 bases. The germline V gene encodes CDR1 SGHRS and CDR2 YFSETQ. Here the CDR3 DNA reads TGCGCCAGCAGCGTGGACTCCACCGGGGAGCTGTTTTTT. It translates to CASSVDSTGELFF.

This sequence joins TRBV9 and TRBJ1-3; D is unclear. Per the germline V gene, CDR1 is SGDLS and CDR2 is YYNGEE. The V end was cut by 4 bases, the J end by 2 bases, with 16 bases between. The CDR3 contains 16 residues. The CDR3 region has the DNA TGTGCCAGCAGCCCCCAGACCAACCCGGCTGGAAACACCATATATTTT. Translating gives CASSPQTNPAGNTIYF.

As to this clone: Other DNA sequences of this sample code for an identical CDR3. V and J are TRBV6-5 and TRBJ2-7; D unresolved. The CDR3 runs 12 residues. The germline V gene encodes CDR1 MNHEY and CDR2 SVGAGI. The V and J ends lost 4 bases and 6 bases respectively, with 10 bases between them. This CDR3 is CASSSTLGEQYF. The CDR3 DNA reads as TGTGCCAGCAGTTCCACGCTGGGCGAGCAGTACTTC.

The chain carries TRBV5-1 and TRBJ2-5; D uncertain. In germline, CDR1 is SGHRS, CDR2 YFSETQ. This CDR3 spans 15 amino acids. Deletions cut 0 bases from V and 1 base from J, with 10 bases between. CDR3 nucleotide sequence: TGCGCCAGCAGCTTGGCGGCAGAACGCCAAGAGACCCAGTACTTC. Protein sequence: CASSLAAERQETQYF. Complete variable domain (other parts from reference TRBV5-1 and TRBJ2-5): KAGVTQTPRYLIKTRGQQVTLSCSPISGHRSVSWYQQTPGQGLQFLFEYFSETQRNKGNFPGRFSGRQFSNSRSEMNVSTLELGDSALYLCASSLAAERQETQYFGPGTRLLVL.

The chain combines TRBV18 with TRBJ2-2; D possibly corresponds to TRBD1 (6 bases). Germline loops: CDR1 KGHSH, CDR2 LQKENI. Between the trimmed V and J ends, which lost 3 bases and 9 bases, there was a span of 14 bases. This CDR3 has 14 amino acids. The DNA of the CDR3 is TGTGCCAGCTCACCTGTACAGGGTGGCCGGGAGCTGTTTTTT. Translation: CASSPVQGGRELFF.

This chain links TRBV7-2 with TRBJ2-7; D ambiguous. V was trimmed by 2 bases and J by 4 bases, leaving 6 bases between them. CDR3 length: 12 residues. Germline values: CDR1 SGHTA, CDR2 FQGNSA. In nucleotides, the CDR3 is TGTGCCAGCAGCTTACCGGAATACGAGCAGTACTTC. Protein: CASSLPEYEQYF.

Only one count was recorded for this clone. This chain joins TRBV19 and TRBJ1-2; D may be TRBD1 (6 bases). The germline V gene has CDR1 LNHDA and CDR2 SQIVND (reference sequence). The CDR3 length is 18 residues. V was cut by 7 bases and J by 6 bases, with 30 bases left in between. The CDR3 DNA sequence: TGTGCCAGTAAAAAACCAGGGGTGCTTGTAAGCGGAGGTAATGGCTACACCTTC. It translates to CASKKPGVLVSGGNGYTF.

V and J are TRBV10-1 and TRBJ2-7, with D perhaps TRBD1 or TRBD2 (5 bases each). The CDR3 has 13 residues. Per the germline V gene, CDR1 is WNHNN and CDR2 is SYGVQD (reference sequence). V gave up 4 bases and J gave up 1 base, with 8 bases separating them. In nucleotides, the CDR3 is TGCGCCAGCAGTGGGGGACCGTCCTACGAGCAGTACTTC. Protein product: CASSGGPSYEQYF.

The chain couples TRBV7-9 to TRBJ1-3; maybe TRBD1 (5 bases). This CDR3 region has 15 residues. Germline CDR1 is SEHNR and CDR2 is FQNEAQ (reference sequence). V lost 0 bases, J lost 0 bases, and 6 bases lay in between. The DNA of the CDR3 is TGTGCCAGCAGCTTAGCGACAGCCTCTGGAAACACCATATATTTT. This translates into CASSLATASGNTIYF.

The chain couples TRBV6-5 to TRBJ2-7; 12 nucleotides line up with TRBD1. CDR3 length: 15 residues. Germline V gene sequence: CDR1 MNHEY, CDR2 SVGAGI. With V trimmed by 5 bases and J by 4 bases, 6 bases remained unmatched. CDR3 loop: CASSRGTGGRYEQYF. As DNA, the CDR3 is TGTGCCAGCAGTCGCGGGACAGGGGGCAGGTACGAGCAGTACTTC.

This chain joins TRBV7-2 and TRBJ2-1; D uncertain. Germline assignment: CDR1 SGHTA and CDR2 FQGNSA. The CDR3 spans 14 residues. V was shortened by 2 bases and J by 4 bases, with 9 bases between the two germline ends. CDR3 sequence: CASSLQLGYNEQFF. CDR3 bases: TGTGCCAGCAGCTTACAGTTAGGGTACAATGAGCAGTTCTTC.

The chain couples TRBV30 to TRBJ1-3, with 7 bases lining up with TRBD1. The CDR3 covers 17 residues. Germline trimming cut 1 base from V and 0 bases from J; bases unmatched to any gene: 9. CDR1 is GTSNPN, CDR2 SVGIG, per germline (reference sequence). The CDR3 sequence: CAWSGGQAWSSGNTIYF. The CDR3 nucleotides read TGTGCCTGGAGTGGCGGACAGGCCTGGAGCTCTGGAAACACCATATATTTT.

The genes are TRBV5-6 and TRBJ1-1, with 10 bases aligning to TRBD1. Trimming at V came to 4 bases and at J to 5 bases, leaving 8 bases not matched to a gene. The germline CDR1 and CDR2 sequences are SGHDT and YYEEEE. The CDR3 runs 15 residues. The CDR3 region is CASSVAGTGVTEAFF. The CDR3 DNA reads as TGTGCCAGCAGCGTCGCCGGGACAGGGGTTACTGAAGCTTTCTTT.

V gene TRBV29-1 combines with J gene TRBJ1-2; TRBD1 matches 8 bases. Germline CDR1 and CDR2: SQVTM and ANQGSEA. The trim removed 7 bases at V and 3 bases at J, leaving 7 bases unmatched. The CDR3 loop spans 13 amino acids. CDR3 DNA: TGCAGCGGTACCGGGACAGGTTACTATGGCTACACCTTC. Its protein product is CSGTGTGYYGYTF.

As to this clone: Possible read error: a much larger clone is one base away. Distinct nucleotide sequences in the sample also encode this CDR3. The chain links TRBV7-2 to TRBJ1-5; the D is unclear. The CDR3 loop spans 12 amino acids. Germline V lookup: CDR1 SGHTA, CDR2 FQGNSA. The V gene lost 1 base and the J gene lost 6 bases, with 4 bases spanning the gap. The CDR3 DNA reads as TGTGCCAGCAGCTTAGGGGGTCAGCCCCAGCATTTT. This translates into CASSLGGQPQHF.

The gene calls are TRBV10-3 and TRBJ1-2, with 9 bases lining up with TRBD1. Germline V gives CDR1 ENHRY, CDR2 SYGVKD. The CDR3 is made up of 14 amino acids. V gave up 11 bases and J gave up 4 bases; unmatched junction bases: 11. CDR3 in DNA: TGTGCCTCGTGTCCCGGGACAGGGACCTATGGCTACACCTTC. This codes for CASCPGTGTYGYTF.

This chain connects TRBV19 to TRBJ1-2; D is perhaps TRBD1 (5 bases). The CDR3 is 14 amino acids. V shed 7 bases and J shed 10 bases, with 22 bases lying between them. Germline V lookup: CDR1 LNHDA, CDR2 SQIVND (reference sequence). The DNA of the CDR3 is TGTGCCAGTACCGCCGGGGGGTCGCCTAGAAACTACACCTTC. It encodes CASTAGGSPRNYTF.

This clone was observed a single time. This chain uses TRBV11-1 with TRBJ2-7, with a weak D call TRBD1 (5 bases). The V gene's germline CDR1 is SGHAT and CDR2 FQDESV (reference sequence). The V gene lost 5 bases and the J gene lost 4 bases, with 15 bases spanning the gap. CDR3 size: 14 residues. CDR3 sequence reads: CASSQGAQGYEQYF. The CDR3 DNA reads TGTGCCAGCAGCCAAGGGGCCCAGGGTTACGAGCAGTACTTC. Combining the CDR3 with reference TRBV11-1 and TRBJ2-7 gives the whole variable domain EAEVAQSPRYKITEKSQAVAFWCDPISGHATLYWYRQILGQGPELLVQFQDESVVDDSQLPKDRFSAERLKGVDSTLKIQPAELGDSAMYLCASSQGAQGYEQYFGPGTRLTVT.

A single count supports this clone. This sample includes further DNA sequences coding for the same CDR3. V usage is TRBV19 and J usage is TRBJ2-7; no firm D call. The CDR3 runs 12 residues. Germline lookup yields CDR1 LNHDA and CDR2 SQIVND (reference sequence). Trimming removed 5 bases at V and 2 bases at J, with 7 bases between. This CDR3 is CASSPSTYEQYF. CDR3 coding DNA: TGTGCCAGTAGTCCCTCCACCTACGAGCAGTACTTC.

V and J are TRBV30 and TRBJ1-1, with D possibly matching TRBD1 (5 bases). The V end lost 5 bases, the J end lost 8 bases, and 15 bases lay between the germline ends. Per the germline V gene, CDR1 is GTSNPN and CDR2 is SVGIG (reference sequence). The CDR3 loop spans 12 amino acids. Written as DNA, the CDR3 is TGTGCCTGGGCCCCAGGGCCCGGGGAAGCTTTCTTT. This translates into CAWAPGPGEAFF. Together with reference TRBV30 and TRBJ1-1, the CDR3 gives the full variable domain: SQTIHQWPATLVQPVGSPLSLECTVEGTSNPNLYWYRQAAGRGLQLLFYSVGIGQISSEVPQNLSASRPQDRQFILSSKKLLLSDSGFYLCAWAPGPGEAFFGQGTRLTVV.

This rearrangement joins TRBV18 to TRBJ2-7; D may correspond to TRBD1 or TRBD2 (5 bases each). The germline V gene has CDR1 KGHSH and CDR2 LQKENI. V lost 3 bases and J lost 8, with 8 bases in between. The CDR3 totals 11 residues. The CDR3 sequence is CASSPRDQQYF. CDR3 DNA sequence: TGTGCCAGCTCACCCCGGGACCAGCAGTACTTC.

The rearrangement links TRBV30 to TRBJ2-3; no firm D call. V was clipped by 1 base and J by 5 bases, with 7 bases between them. Germline CDR1 and CDR2: GTSNPN and SVGIG (reference sequence). The CDR3 runs to 12 residues. CDR3 in DNA: TGTGCCTGGAGTGAGTGGGGAGATACGCAGTATTTT. This encodes CAWSEWGDTQYF.

This chain links TRBV27 with TRBJ2-7, with 8 bases lining up with TRBD2. The V and J ends lost 5 bases and 5 bases, in that order; junction bases with no gene match: 8. This CDR3 is 14 amino acids long. CDR1 is MNHEY, CDR2 SMNVEV, per germline (reference sequence). The CDR3 reads CASSPRTSQNEQYF. For the CDR3, the DNA is TGTGCCAGCAGTCCAAGGACTAGCCAAAACGAGCAGTACTTC.

V is TRBV5-1 and J is TRBJ1-1, with D possibly being TRBD1 (6 bases). From germline, CDR1 is SGHRS and CDR2 YFSETQ. V was pared by 6 bases and J by 7 bases, with 25 bases between. CDR3 length: 16 residues. The CDR3 sequence is CASIGDIARGTHEAFF. The CDR3 DNA is TGCGCCAGCATAGGGGACATAGCAAGGGGGACGCATGAAGCTTTCTTT.